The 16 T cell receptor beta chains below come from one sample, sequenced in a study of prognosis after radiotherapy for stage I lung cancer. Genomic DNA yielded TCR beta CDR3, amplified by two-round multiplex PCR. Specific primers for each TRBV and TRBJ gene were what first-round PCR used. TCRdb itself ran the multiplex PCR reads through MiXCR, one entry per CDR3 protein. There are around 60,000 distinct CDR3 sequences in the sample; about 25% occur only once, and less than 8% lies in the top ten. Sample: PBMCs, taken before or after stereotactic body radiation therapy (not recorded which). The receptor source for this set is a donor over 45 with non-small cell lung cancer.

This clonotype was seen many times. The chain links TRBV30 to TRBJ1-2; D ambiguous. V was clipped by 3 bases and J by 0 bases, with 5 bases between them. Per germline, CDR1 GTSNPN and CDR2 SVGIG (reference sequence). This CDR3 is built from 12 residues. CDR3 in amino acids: CAWRLANYGYTF. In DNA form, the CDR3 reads TGTGCCTGGAGGTTAGCTAACTATGGCTACACCTTC.

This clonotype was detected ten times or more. This CDR3 reads CASSYGQTYNEQFF. The CDR3 DNA sequence: TGTGCCAGCAGTTACGGTCAGACCTACAATGAGCAGTTCTTC. J is TRBJ2-1 and V is TRBV6-5; D ambiguous. The V gene lost 2 bases and the J gene lost 2 bases, with 7 bases spanning the gap. CDR3 length: 14 residues. CDR1 is MNHEY, CDR2 SVGAGI, per germline.

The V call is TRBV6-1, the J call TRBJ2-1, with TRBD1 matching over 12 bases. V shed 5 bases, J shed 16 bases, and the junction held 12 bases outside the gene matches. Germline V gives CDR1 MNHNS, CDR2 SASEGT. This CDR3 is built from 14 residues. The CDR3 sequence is CASSPGQGATENFF. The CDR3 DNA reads TGTGCCAGCAGTCCGGGACAGGGGGCTACTGAGAATTTCTTC.

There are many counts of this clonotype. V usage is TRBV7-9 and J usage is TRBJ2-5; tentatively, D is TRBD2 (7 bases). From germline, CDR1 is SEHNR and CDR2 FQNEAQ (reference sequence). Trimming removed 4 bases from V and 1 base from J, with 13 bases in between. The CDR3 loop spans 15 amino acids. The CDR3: CASSSRGALQETQYF. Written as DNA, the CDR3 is TGTGCCAGCAGCTCCCGGGGGGCCCTCCAAGAGACCCAGTACTTC.

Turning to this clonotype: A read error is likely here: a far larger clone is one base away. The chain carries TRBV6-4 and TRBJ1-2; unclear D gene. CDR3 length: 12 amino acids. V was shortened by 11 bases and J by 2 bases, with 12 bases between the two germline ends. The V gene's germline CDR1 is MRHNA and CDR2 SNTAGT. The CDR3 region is CASGQVNYGYTF. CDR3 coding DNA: TGTGCCTCTGGGCAGGTCAACTATGGCTACACCTTC.

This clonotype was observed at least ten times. In DNA form, the CDR3 reads TGTGCCAGCACCCTCGACAATGAGCAGTTCTTC. Translated: CASTLDNEQFF. The chain carries TRBV12-3 or TRBV12-4 and TRBJ2-1; no firm D call. This CDR3 comprises 11 residues. Trimming stripped 7 bases from V and 5 bases from J, with 6 bases between.

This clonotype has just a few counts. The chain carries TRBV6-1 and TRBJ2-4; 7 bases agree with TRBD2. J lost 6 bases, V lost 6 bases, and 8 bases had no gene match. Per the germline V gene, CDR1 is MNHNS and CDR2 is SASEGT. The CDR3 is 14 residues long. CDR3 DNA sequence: TGTGCCAGCAGGGGGGGGGGAGGAGTAAACATTCAGTACTTC. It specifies CASRGGGGVNIQYF.

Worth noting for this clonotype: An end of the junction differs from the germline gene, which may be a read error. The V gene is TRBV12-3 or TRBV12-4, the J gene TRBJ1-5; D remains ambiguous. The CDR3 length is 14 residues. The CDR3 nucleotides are TGTGCCAACAGTTTTGGTCTGAGCAATCAGCCCCAGCATTTT. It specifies CANSFGLSNQPQHF.

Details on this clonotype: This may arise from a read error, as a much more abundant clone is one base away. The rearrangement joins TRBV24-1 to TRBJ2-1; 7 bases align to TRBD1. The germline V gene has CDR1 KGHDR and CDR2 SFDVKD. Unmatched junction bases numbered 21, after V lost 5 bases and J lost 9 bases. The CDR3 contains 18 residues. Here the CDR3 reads CATSGPTGSLLSHGEQFF. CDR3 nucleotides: TGTGCCACCAGTGGTCCGACAGGGTCCCTTTTGTCGCACGGTGAGCAGTTCTTC.

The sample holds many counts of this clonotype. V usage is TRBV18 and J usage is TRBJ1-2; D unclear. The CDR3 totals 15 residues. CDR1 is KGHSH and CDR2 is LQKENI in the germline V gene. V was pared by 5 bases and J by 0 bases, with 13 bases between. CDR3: CASSLQQSSNYGYTF. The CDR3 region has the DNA TGTGCCAGCTCATTACAACAGTCTTCTAACTATGGCTACACCTTC.

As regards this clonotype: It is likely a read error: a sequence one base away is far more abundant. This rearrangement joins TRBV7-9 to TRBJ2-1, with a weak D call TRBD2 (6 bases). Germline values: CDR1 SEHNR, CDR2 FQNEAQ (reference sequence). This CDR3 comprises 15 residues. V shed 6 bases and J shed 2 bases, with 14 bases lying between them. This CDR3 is CASRPPTGAYNEQFF. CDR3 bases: TGTGCCAGCAGACCCCCAACGGGAGCCTACAATGAGCAGTTCTTC.

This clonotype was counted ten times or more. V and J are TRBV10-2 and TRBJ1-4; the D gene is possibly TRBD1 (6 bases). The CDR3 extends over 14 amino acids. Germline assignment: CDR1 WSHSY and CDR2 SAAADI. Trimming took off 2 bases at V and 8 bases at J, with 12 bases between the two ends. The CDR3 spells CASSERGAKEKLFF. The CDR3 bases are TGCGCCAGCAGTGAGCGGGGGGCGAAAGAAAAACTGTTTTTT.

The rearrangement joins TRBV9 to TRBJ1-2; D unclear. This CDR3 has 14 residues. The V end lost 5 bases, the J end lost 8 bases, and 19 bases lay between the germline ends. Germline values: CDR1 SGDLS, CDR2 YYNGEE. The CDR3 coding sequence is TGTGCCAGCAGTCGTAATTATGGGGAGTGGGGCTACACCTTC. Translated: CASSRNYGEWGYTF.

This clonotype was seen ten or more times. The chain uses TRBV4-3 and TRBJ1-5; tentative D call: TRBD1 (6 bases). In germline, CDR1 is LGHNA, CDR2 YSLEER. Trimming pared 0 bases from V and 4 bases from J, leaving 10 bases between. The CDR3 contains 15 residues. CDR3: CASSQDYQGNQPQHF. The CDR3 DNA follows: TGCGCCAGCAGCCAAGATTACCAGGGGAATCAGCCCCAGCATTTT.

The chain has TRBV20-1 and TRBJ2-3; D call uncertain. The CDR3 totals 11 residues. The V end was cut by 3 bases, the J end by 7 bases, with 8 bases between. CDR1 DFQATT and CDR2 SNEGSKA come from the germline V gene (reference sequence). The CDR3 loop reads CSARVRNTQYF. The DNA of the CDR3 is TGCAGTGCTAGGGTCAGAAATACGCAGTATTTT.

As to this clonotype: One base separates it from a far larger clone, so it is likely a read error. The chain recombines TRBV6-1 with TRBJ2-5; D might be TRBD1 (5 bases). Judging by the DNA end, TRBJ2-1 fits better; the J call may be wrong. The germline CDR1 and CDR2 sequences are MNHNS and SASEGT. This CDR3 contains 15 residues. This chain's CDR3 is CASRDSTSFRGGQFF. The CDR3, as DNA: TGTGCCAGCAGAGACTCGACTTCCTTTAGGGGTGGGCAGTTCTTC.